One and the same sample provided the 26 T cell receptor beta chains below, sequenced in a study of blood T cell repertoires in COVID-19. Clones were read by immunoSEQ multiplex PCR, and TCRdb kept only the in-frame ones, dropping some. The sample includes approximately 280,000 clones, around 85% of them seen just once. The sequencing input was PBMCs or T cells enriched from blood (not recorded which). These receptors all stem from a woman between 45 and 60 years old who had recovered from COVID-19.

The chain links TRBV11-2 to TRBJ1-4; D gene ambiguous. V shed 3 bases and J shed 3 bases, with 11 bases lying between them. The CDR3 is 15 amino acids. CDR1 and CDR2 (germline): SGHAT, FQNNGV. This CDR3 reads CASSFRGIANEKLFF. CDR3 DNA sequence: TGTGCCAGCAGCTTTAGAGGGATCGCTAATGAAAAACTGTTTTTT.

This chain connects TRBV2 to TRBJ1-5, with D perhaps TRBD1 (6 bases). V lost 4 bases and J 5 bases, leaving 9 bases between the germline ends. Germline V gene data show CDR1 as SNHLY and CDR2 as FYNNEI. There are 13 residues in the CDR3. Written as DNA, the CDR3 is TGTGCCAGCAGTGCTGGGGGCCATCAGCCCCAGCATTTT. This translates into CASSAGGHQPQHF.

This clone was seen a few times. The chain combines TRBV3-1 (or the pseudogene TRBV3-2) with TRBJ1-2; 7 nucleotides agree with TRBD1. This CDR3 contains 13 residues. The junction had 6 bases not matched to a gene; V was cut back by 4 bases and J by 7 bases. Germline loops: CDR1 LGHDT, CDR2 YNNKEL (reference sequence). This chain's CDR3 is CASSLRQGSGYTF. CDR3 DNA: TGTGCCAGCAGCCTCCGACAGGGAAGTGGCTACACCTTC.

The rearrangement links TRBV24-1 to TRBJ1-5; D is possibly TRBD1 (5 bases). Per germline, CDR1 KGHDR and CDR2 SFDVKD. V lost 6 bases, J lost 5 bases, and 13 bases lay in between. The CDR3 sequence is 14 residues long. This CDR3 reads CATSKRGTDQPQHF. The DNA for the CDR3 is TGTGCCACCAGTAAACGGGGGACGGATCAGCCCCAGCATTTT.

J is TRBJ1-2 and V is TRBV28, with D tentatively TRBD1 (6 bases). CDR1 and CDR2 (germline): MDHEN, SYDVKM. The V end lost 6 bases, the J end lost 0 bases, and 17 bases lay between the germline ends. This CDR3 comprises 16 residues. CDR3 coding DNA: TGTGCCAGCAGGGCTACTTCTAGGACAGCTAACTATGGCTACACCTTC. Translation gives CASRATSRTANYGYTF.

This sequence joins TRBV30 and TRBJ1-6; 7 bases are shared with TRBD1. CDR1 GTSNPN and CDR2 SVGIG come from the germline V gene (reference sequence). The CDR3 contains 13 residues. J gave up 8 bases and V 3 bases, and 4 bases lay outside the gene matches. The CDR3 is CAWSGTVDSPLHF. The CDR3 coding sequence is TGTGCCTGGAGCGGGACAGTGGATTCACCCCTCCACTTT.

The chain uses TRBV28 and TRBJ2-1; D possibly corresponds to TRBD1 (6 bases). With 2 bases removed from V and 7 bases from J, the gap between germline ends came to 9 bases. Germline lookup yields CDR1 MDHEN and CDR2 SYDVKM. The CDR3 contains 13 residues. This CDR3 reads CASSLQGMNEQFF. The CDR3 nucleotides read TGTGCCAGCAGTTTACAGGGGATGAATGAGCAGTTCTTC.

The genes are TRBV5-1 and TRBJ1-6; 7 bases agree with TRBD1. Looked up from germline, CDR1 is SGHRS and CDR2 is YFSETQ. This CDR3 is built from 17 residues. The J segment lost 4 bases and the V segment lost 4 bases, leaving 11 bases of the junction unmatched. This CDR3 reads CASSLGGGTPYNSPLHF. The CDR3 bases are TGCGCCAGCAGCCTCGGAGGGGGCACTCCTTATAATTCACCCCTCCACTTT.

The V gene is TRBV11-3, the J gene TRBJ1-4; TRBD1 matches 9 bases. Germline-derived CDR1 and CDR2 are SGHNT and YENEEA. This CDR3 spans 14 amino acids. The junction had 10 bases not matched to a gene; V was cut back by 10 bases and J by 7 bases. The CDR3 sequence is CATRNGTGSEKLFF. CDR3 sequence (DNA): TGTGCCACAAGGAACGGGACAGGGAGTGAAAAACTGTTTTTT.

The rearrangement uses TRBV19 and TRBJ1-4; D remains unclear. Trimming took off 4 bases at V and 5 bases at J, with 8 bases between the two ends. CDR3 length equals 13 residues. The germline CDR1 and CDR2 sequences are LNHDA and SQIVND (reference sequence). CDR3 amino acids: CASSNTENEKLFF. CDR3 nucleotide sequence: TGTGCCAGTAGTAATACAGAAAATGAAAAACTGTTTTTT.

The genes are TRBV15 and TRBJ2-4; possibly TRBD1 for D (5 bases). V was clipped by 0 bases and J by 1 base, with 16 bases between them. From germline, CDR1 is LNHNV and CDR2 YYDKDF (reference sequence). The CDR3 runs to 18 residues. The CDR3 DNA is TGTGCCACCAGCAGAGATAGTGTCCTGACAGTGGCCAAAAACATTCAGTACTTC. It yields the protein CATSRDSVLTVAKNIQYF.

This clone showed up just a few times. V usage is TRBV19 and J usage is TRBJ1-1; no clear D gene. Germline V gene data show CDR1 as LNHDA and CDR2 as SQIVND (reference sequence). V shed 3 bases and J shed 1 base, with 6 bases lying between them. The CDR3 sequence is 13 residues long. The CDR3 region is CASSISGNTEAFF. The CDR3 nucleotides read TGTGCCAGTAGTATTTCCGGGAACACTGAAGCTTTCTTT.

The rearrangement joins TRBV9 to TRBJ2-3; 9 bases are shared with TRBD1. The J segment lost 6 bases and the V segment lost 4 bases, leaving 3 bases of the junction unmatched. CDR1 and CDR2 (germline): SGDLS, YYNGEE. This CDR3 contains 13 residues. The CDR3: CASSLQGADTQYF. CDR3 DNA: TGTGCCAGCAGCCTACAGGGGGCGGATACGCAGTATTTT.

The chain joins TRBV7-8 to TRBJ2-1, with D perhaps matching TRBD1 (5 bases). Germline-derived CDR1 and CDR2 are SGHVS and FQNEAQ. The CDR3 has 15 amino acids. V lost 4 bases to trimming and J lost 8 bases, with 18 bases between them. As DNA, the CDR3 is TGTGCCAGCAGCTCATGGACGGACATGGGCTATGAGCAGTTCTTC. Translation gives CASSSWTDMGYEQFF.

This clone was counted a few times. The gene calls are TRBV6-2 or TRBV6-3 and TRBJ2-7, with TRBD2 matching over 11 bases. J gave up 0 bases and V 3 bases, and 7 bases lay outside the gene matches. Germline assignment: CDR1 MNHEY and CDR2 SVGEGT. The CDR3 covers 17 residues. For the CDR3, the DNA is TGTGCCAGCAGTTATGCTCCGGGACTAGCGGCCTCCTACGAGCAGTACTTC. Translated, it gives CASSYAPGLAASYEQYF.

This chain links TRBV28 with TRBJ2-5, with 7 bases matching TRBD2. The J segment lost 4 bases and the V segment lost 5 bases, leaving 10 bases of the junction unmatched. The CDR3 runs 15 residues. Germline CDR1 is MDHEN and CDR2 is SYDVKM. CDR3 amino acids: CASSVAGTTGETQYF. DNA for the CDR3: TGTGCCAGCAGTGTCGCGGGGACTACTGGAGAGACCCAGTACTTC.

The rearrangement joins TRBV6-6 to TRBJ2-1; TRBD2 matches at 13 bases. Trimming removed 5 bases from V and 8 bases from J; junction bases left unmatched: 6. The CDR3 has 15 residues. Germline V gives CDR1 MNHNY, CDR2 SVGAGI (reference sequence). This CDR3 is CASSRLAGGIDEQFF. Written as DNA, the CDR3 is TGTGCCAGCAGTCGACTAGCGGGGGGCATCGATGAGCAGTTCTTC.

The CDR3 region has the DNA TGTGCCAGCAGTTTAAACCCTACGTATGGCTACACCTTC. Protein product: CASSLNPTYGYTF. V and J are TRBV28 and TRBJ1-2; D remains unclear. V gave up 2 bases and J gave up 5 bases, with 9 bases separating them. The CDR3 loop spans 13 amino acids. Looked up from germline, CDR1 is MDHEN and CDR2 is SYDVKM.

V is TRBV28 and J is TRBJ2-5; TRBD1 is a possible D gene (6 bases). This CDR3 region has 13 residues. V was cut by 10 bases and J by 0 bases, with 12 bases left in between. Germline values: CDR1 MDHEN, CDR2 SYDVKM. CDR3 in DNA: TGTGCCAACCTAGGACAGTACCAAGAGACCCAGTACTTC. It codes for CANLGQYQETQYF.

The chain links TRBV28 to TRBJ2-7; no definite D call. Per germline, CDR1 MDHEN and CDR2 SYDVKM. CDR3 length: 13 amino acids. This CDR3 is CVDCDGSSYEQYF. The CDR3 DNA reads TGTGTAGACTGCGACGGCAGCTCCTACGAGCAGTACTTC.

This clone was seen only once. V gene TRBV5-1 combines with J gene TRBJ1-3; no definite D call. Trimming left V 1 base short and J 3 bases short, with 8 bases between. This CDR3 has 14 amino acids. Germline CDR1 and CDR2: SGHRS and YFSETQ. In DNA form, the CDR3 reads TGCGCCAGCAGCTTGCCCGGGGATGGAAACACCATATATTTT. This sequence encodes CASSLPGDGNTIYF. The full variable domain, rest sourced from reference TRBV5-1 and TRBJ1-3, is KAGVTQTPRYLIKTRGQQVTLSCSPISGHRSVSWYQQTPGQGLQFLFEYFSETQRNKGNFPGRFSGRQFSNSRSEMNVSTLELGDSALYLCASSLPGDGNTIYFGEGSWLTVV.

J is TRBJ2-7 and V is TRBV15, with D maybe TRBD1 (6 bases). Per the germline V gene, CDR1 is LNHNV and CDR2 is YYDKDF (reference sequence). This CDR3 has 12 amino acids. Trimming shortened V by 9 bases and J by 3 bases, and 12 bases separated the two germline ends. DNA of the CDR3: TGTGCCACAGCCAGGGGAAACTACGAGCAGTACTTC. Translation: CATARGNYEQYF.

This clone occurred a few times. This chain's CDR3 is CASSRGTLHEKLFF. In DNA, the CDR3 is TGTGCCAGCAGTCGAGGGACACTCCATGAAAAACTGTTTTTT. The chain recombines TRBV27 with TRBJ1-4; the D gene is possibly TRBD1 (6 bases). V lost 5 bases and J 6 bases, leaving 13 bases between the germline ends. Germline CDR1 and CDR2: MNHEY and SMNVEV (reference sequence). The CDR3 is 14 amino acids.

The rearrangement links TRBV5-4 to TRBJ2-1, with 9 bases matching TRBD2. The V gene's germline CDR1 is SGHNT and CDR2 YYREEE (reference sequence). The CDR3 consists of 17 residues. Germline trimming cut 6 bases from V and 4 bases from J; bases unmatched to any gene: 14. CDR3 residues: CASTSSAAGGAYNEQFF. The CDR3 region has the DNA TGTGCCAGCACCTCAAGCGCTGCGGGGGGGGCTTACAATGAGCAGTTCTTC.

This chain joins TRBV6-4 and TRBJ2-1; 12 bases line up with TRBD2. V shed 4 bases and J 5 bases; nucleotides not matched to a gene: 3. Germline V CDR1 and CDR2: MRHNA, SNTAGT. The CDR3 runs 15 residues. The CDR3, as DNA: TGTGCCAGCAGTGTCCTAGCGGGGGGGCACAATGAGCAGTTCTTC. Its protein product is CASSVLAGGHNEQFF.

The table lists this clone with a few counts. This chain connects TRBV30 to TRBJ1-6; possibly TRBD1 for D (6 bases). The germline V gene encodes CDR1 GTSNPN and CDR2 SVGIG (reference sequence). V lost 7 bases and J 6 bases, leaving 19 bases between the germline ends. CDR3 length: 15 residues. CDR3 nucleotides: TGTGCCTCGTCGACAGGAAGCTTGAGTAATTCACCCCTCCACTTT. Translation: CASSTGSLSNSPLHF.